The text below deals with one T cell receptor beta chain. The data were taken from a study of identical twins. TCRdb used MiXCR to reprocess the 5' RACE reads, holding one entry per CDR3 protein. Of some 460,000 distinct CDR3 sequences in the sample, 13% to 15% are singletons; the top ten hold around 0.52%. V shed 2 bases, J shed 9 bases, and the junction held 9 bases outside the gene matches. This CDR3 is built from 15 residues. CDR1 GTSNPN and CDR2 SVGIG come from the germline V gene (reference sequence). The same sample was also studied in work on yellow fever vaccine responses in identical twins.

The sequencing input was CD4+ T cells sorted from blood. The clonotype was recovered from a woman younger than 30 in good health. This sequence joins TRBV30 and TRBJ2-7, with TRBD2 identical over 14 bases. The CDR3 protein is CAWSKTSGRAGWQYF. CDR3 nucleotide sequence: TGTGCCTGGAGTAAGACTAGCGGGAGGGCCGGATGGCAGTACTTC.